This T cell receptor (beta chain) was obtained from a study of vaccination and CD4 T cells after COVID-19 (dated by TCRdb to between 2021 and 2024). About the study as a whole: The convalescent cohort comprised six males and four females, including two Hispanic individuals, seven Caucasians, two Asians and one multiracial person. Participants received two doses of either the Pfizer-BioNTech BNT162b2 vaccine (n=8) or the Moderna mRNA-1273 vaccine (n=2). The spike-specific CD4+ TCR repertoire was compared before and after mRNA vaccination in about nine COVID-19 convalescent patients and a handful of infection-naive healthy vaccine recipients. Post-vaccine blood samples were collected a median of approximately 68 days after the second vaccine dose, ranging from roughly 12 to 250 days. As controls, cultures received a CEFX viral epitope pool (the positive control), an HIV-1 Nef peptide pool (the negative control), or no peptide at all. At the TCR clonotype level, an earlier paper using these donors assessed memory CD4+ T cell crossreactivity between SARS-CoV-2 and common cold coronavirus spike proteins. Post-COVID blood samples from convalescent patients were collected a median of around 100 days after diagnosis, with a range of roughly 35 to 161 days. Overlapping spike peptide pools from SARS-CoV-2 and from the common cold coronaviruses HCoV-NL63, HCoV-OC43 and HCoV-229E were used as culture stimuli. General findings and caveats noted by the study authors: Nearly all vaccine-specific clones in convalescent patients (304 of 307) were mono-reactive for SARS-CoV-2 spike rather than cross-reactive with common cold coronaviruses. Among the post-vaccine SARS-CoV-2-reactive clones in convalescent patients, a median about 87% showed up only after vaccination, which suggests vaccine-specific priming. The number of convalescent patients in the study was relatively small, and the study did not examine early timepoints following natural infection. An increase in the median number of SARS-CoV-2-reactive clonotypes from 21 after infection to approximately 41 after vaccination was observed, but the change was not found to be significant.

Concerning this clonotype: No antigen is known for it. No base quality values were provided; no much bigger clone lies one nucleotide off.

Sequences MGHDK (CDR1) and SYGVNS (CDR2) are obtained from the germline V gene. Trimming removed 3 bases from V and 1 base from J; the gene matches leave 2 bases unexplained. From the cysteine up to the phenylalanine, the CDR3 has a length of 14 residues. Just CDR3 DNA is preserved here, 42 bases in frame from base 1. The meaning of the sample's treatment or condition label: approximately 9-day PBMC culture with coronavirus spike peptide pools or control peptides (ViraFEST assay). CD4+ T cells from unexposed donors were collected before the COVID-19 pandemic (2011-2018). The ViraFEST assay was used in the study, in which antigen-specific T cells were expanded with peptide pools and expanded clonotypes were subsequently identified by TCR sequencing. Fewer than 2.5 million PBMCs per well were cultured in IMDM with roughly 5.5% human AB serum and 9 to 10 IU/ml IL-2, plus 10 ug/ml peptide pools. Half of the culture medium was replaced with fresh IL-2-containing medium on days 3 and 7. After around 11 days of culture, CD4+ T cells were isolated by negative selection with the EasySep CD4+ T cell isolation kit. As cell numbers permitted, CD4+ T cells from unexposed donors were tested for reactivity to SARS-CoV-2 S and N and to four common cold coronavirus spike pools. Ficoll-Paque Plus gradient centrifugation was used to isolate PBMCs from whole blood, and the isolated PBMCs were then either used fresh or cryopreserved at -140C. Culture conditions were generally each tested in triplicate wells. Leukapheresis product for the unexposed donors was purchased commercially.

The library came from PCR. DNA from cultured CD4+ T cells underwent TCR sequencing with the Oncomine TCR Beta short-read assay at the Johns Hopkins FTIC core. The QIAamp micro DNA kit was used to extract genomic DNA from the cultured CD4+ T cells. Oncomine TCR Beta libraries made from cultured CD4+ T cells were pooled using unique dual indexes and sequenced on an Illumina iSeq 100. As for the authors' bioinformatics: Non-productive sequences were removed, and CDR3s not starting with C, not ending with F or W, or shorter than 7 amino acids were discarded. The MANAFEST web application identified antigen-specific clonotypes by comparing peptide-stimulated wells against reference wells and other culture wells. Positive clones required FDR below 0.05, an odds ratio above 5, and productive frequency above 0.1% in at least two of three replicate wells. Clonotypes that were significantly expanded in both SARS-CoV-2 spike wells and at least one common cold coronavirus spike condition were defined as cross-reactive. Using R version 3.6.1, CDR3 homology was evaluated through Levenshtein distances (stringdist) along with unrooted phylogenetic trees (ape). Through fastp at Q25 and MiXCR, TCRdb rebuilt clones from the public reads, retaining in-frame beta chains. Entries that share a CDR3 protein sequence are merged under the most common genes and DNA. The V and J calls shown here were made by TCRdb, not taken from the authors' results. In all, the sample holds roughly 8,100 distinct CDR3 sequences, and 45% to 50% of those were seen once. The ten top clones hold approximately 20% of the sample.

The TCR was taken from a human donor in good health. Sequencing used CD4+ T cells from blood, cultured in vitro. The sequence joins TRBV25-1 to TRBJ1-1, and TRBD1 matches 7 of the central bases. The encoded CDR3 is CASSDRQGNTEAFF. The base sequence is TGTGCCAGCAGTGACCGACAGGGGAACACTGAAGCTTTCTTT.